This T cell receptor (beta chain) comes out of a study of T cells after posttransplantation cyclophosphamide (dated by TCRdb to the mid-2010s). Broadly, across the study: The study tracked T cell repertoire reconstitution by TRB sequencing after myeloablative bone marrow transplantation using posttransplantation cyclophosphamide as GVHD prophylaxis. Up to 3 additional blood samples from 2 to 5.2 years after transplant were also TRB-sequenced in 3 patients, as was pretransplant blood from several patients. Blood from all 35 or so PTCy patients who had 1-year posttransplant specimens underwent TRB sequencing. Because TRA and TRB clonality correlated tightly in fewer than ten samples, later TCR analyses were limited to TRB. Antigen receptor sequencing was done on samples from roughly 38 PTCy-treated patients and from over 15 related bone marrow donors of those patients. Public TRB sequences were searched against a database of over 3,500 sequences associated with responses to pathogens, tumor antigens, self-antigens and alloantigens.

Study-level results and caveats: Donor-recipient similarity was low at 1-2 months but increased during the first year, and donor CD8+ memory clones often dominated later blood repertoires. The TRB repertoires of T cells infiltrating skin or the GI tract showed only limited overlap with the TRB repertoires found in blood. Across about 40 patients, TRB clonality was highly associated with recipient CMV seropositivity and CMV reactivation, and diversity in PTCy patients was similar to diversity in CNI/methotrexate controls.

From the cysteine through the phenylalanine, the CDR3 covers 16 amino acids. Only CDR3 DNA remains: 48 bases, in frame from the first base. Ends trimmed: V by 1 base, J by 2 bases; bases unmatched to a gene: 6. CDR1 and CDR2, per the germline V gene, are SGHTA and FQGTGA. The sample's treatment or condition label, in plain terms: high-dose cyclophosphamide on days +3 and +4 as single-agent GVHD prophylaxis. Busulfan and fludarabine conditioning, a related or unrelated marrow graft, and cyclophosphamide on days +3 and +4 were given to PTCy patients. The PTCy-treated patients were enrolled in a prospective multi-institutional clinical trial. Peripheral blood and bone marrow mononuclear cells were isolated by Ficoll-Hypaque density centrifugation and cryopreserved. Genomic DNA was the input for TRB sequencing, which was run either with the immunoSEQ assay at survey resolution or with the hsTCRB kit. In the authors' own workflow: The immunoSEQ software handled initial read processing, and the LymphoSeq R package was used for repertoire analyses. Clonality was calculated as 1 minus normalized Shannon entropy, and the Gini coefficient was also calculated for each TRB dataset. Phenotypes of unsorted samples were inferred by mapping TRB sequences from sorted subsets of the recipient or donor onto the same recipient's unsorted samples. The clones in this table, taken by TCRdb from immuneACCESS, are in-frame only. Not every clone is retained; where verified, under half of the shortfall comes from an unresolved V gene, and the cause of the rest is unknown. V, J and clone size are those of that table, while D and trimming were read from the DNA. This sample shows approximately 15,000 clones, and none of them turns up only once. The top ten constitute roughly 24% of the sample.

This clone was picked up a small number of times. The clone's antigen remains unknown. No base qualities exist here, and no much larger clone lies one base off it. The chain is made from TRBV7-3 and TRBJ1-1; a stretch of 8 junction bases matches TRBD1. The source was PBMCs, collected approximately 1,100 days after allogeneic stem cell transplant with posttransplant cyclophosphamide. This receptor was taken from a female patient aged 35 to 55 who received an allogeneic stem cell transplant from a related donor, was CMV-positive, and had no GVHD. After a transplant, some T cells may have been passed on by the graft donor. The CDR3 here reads CASSLIPTGANTEAFF. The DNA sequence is TGTGCCAGCAGCTTAATCCCGACAGGGGCCAACACTGAAGCTTTCTTT.